The 32 T cell receptor beta chains reported below all come from one sample, sequenced in a study of cytotoxic CD8 clonotypes in ibrutinib-treated CLL (dated by TCRdb to the early 2020s). The library was prepared using the immunoSEQ multiplex PCR assay. Imported from immuneACCESS, the table was reduced by TCRdb to in-frame sequences with V and J called. These copies leave out some clones; in studies compared against another copy, an unresolved V gene accounts for under half, and the cause of the remainder is not known. For this sample there are roughly 300,000 clones; roughly 76% appear just once. Clones ranked in the top ten supply around 5.1% of the sample. What the time point label conveys for this sample: progressive disease on ibrutinib. Source: PBMCs, taken at disease progression, from a patient treated with ibrutinib. The origin of the receptors is a human donor with chronic lymphocytic leukemia.

This rearrangement joins TRBV21-1 to TRBJ2-2; TRBD1 was called by the table and not checked on the DNA. TRBV21-1 is designated a pseudogene. CDR3 size: 15 residues. This CDR3 is CASSKRNRSTGELFF. CDR3 sequence (DNA): TGTGCCAGCAGCAAAAGAAACAGATCCACCGGGGAGCTGTTTTTT.

The chain uses TRBV5-4 and TRBJ2-1; 9 bases align to TRBD1. The CDR3 extends over 14 amino acids. The V gene end was trimmed by 5 bases and the J gene end by 6 bases; junction bases not matched to a gene: 6. From germline, CDR1 is SGHNT and CDR2 YYREEE (reference sequence). The CDR3 sequence: CASREGGQGNEQFF. The CDR3 DNA reads as TGTGCCAGCAGGGAGGGGGGACAGGGCAATGAGCAGTTCTTC.

The V gene is TRBV9, the J gene TRBJ1-6; D is unresolved. Germline CDR1 SGDLS, CDR2 YYNGEE. V was clipped by 4 bases and J by 8 bases, with 16 bases between them. This CDR3 comprises 15 residues. DNA for the CDR3: TGTGCCAGCAGCCCCCGGGAGCAAGCAGATTCACCCCTCCACTTT. Its translation is CASSPREQADSPLHF.

In this sample, this clone turned up a few times. J is TRBJ2-7 and V is TRBV11-1; the D is unclear. Trimming took off 1 base at V and 2 bases at J, with 12 bases between the two ends. CDR3 length: 15 amino acids. Per germline, CDR1 SGHAT and CDR2 FQDESV (reference sequence). The CDR3 bases are TGTGCCAGCAGCTTAGTAGGATTTGTGGCCTACGAGCAGTACTTC. Residues: CASSLVGFVAYEQYF.

The J gene is TRBJ2-3, the V gene TRBV4-1; no reliable D call. The CDR3 extends over 16 amino acids. CDR1 and CDR2 from the germline V gene are MGHRA and YSYEKL. Trimming shortened V by 0 bases and J by 0 bases, and 10 bases separated the two germline ends. Written as DNA, the CDR3 is TGCGCCAGCAGCCAAGATAAAACGGTTAGCACAGATACGCAGTATTTT. It is translated as CASSQDKTVSTDTQYF.

CDR3 sequence reads: CASMGLADTDTQYF. In DNA, the CDR3 is TGTGCCAGCATGGGACTAGCGGACACAGATACGCAGTATTTT. V usage is TRBV28 and J usage is TRBJ2-3; TRBD2 aligns across 11 bases. This CDR3 is built from 14 residues. The germline V gene has CDR1 MDHEN and CDR2 SYDVKM. With V trimmed by 7 bases and J by 2 bases, 2 bases remained unmatched.

In its sample, this clone was seen once. The chain links TRBV6-5 to TRBJ1-6, with a weak D call TRBD1 (5 bases). The V gene's germline CDR1 is MNHEY and CDR2 SVGAGI. The ends were cut back, 8 bases at V and 0 bases at J, with 11 bases in the middle. The CDR3 totals 15 residues. CDR3 region: CASWDGISYNSPLHF. CDR3 bases: TGTGCCAGCTGGGACGGAATCTCCTATAATTCACCCCTCCACTTT.

V and J are TRBV5-1 and TRBJ2-7; 10 nucleotides match TRBD1. The junction had 4 bases not matched to a gene; V was cut back by 3 bases and J by 4 bases. This CDR3 is built from 14 residues. CDR1 is SGHRS and CDR2 is YFSETQ in the germline V gene. CDR3 nucleotide sequence: TGCGCCAGCAGCTGGGGGACAGGGGTGTACGAGCAGTACTTC. As protein: CASSWGTGVYEQYF.

This clone has only a few counts. The chain recombines TRBV9 with TRBJ1-1, with D tentatively TRBD1 (6 bases). Trimming pared 0 bases from V and 0 bases from J, leaving 6 bases between. Looked up from germline, CDR1 is SGDLS and CDR2 is YYNGEE. The length of the CDR3 is 14 residues. Written as DNA, the CDR3 is TGTGCCAGCAGCGTAGCAGGGGTGAACACTGAAGCTTTCTTT. It encodes CASSVAGVNTEAFF.

This clone was picked up one time. The rearrangement joins TRBV15 to TRBJ2-3, with TRBD1 identical over 8 bases. This CDR3 is 16 amino acids long. Germline CDR1 and CDR2: LNHNV and YYDKDF (reference sequence). Trimming at V came to 9 bases and at J to 0 bases, leaving 11 bases not matched to a gene. In nucleotides, the CDR3 is TGTGCCACATTGGACAGGGAGACTTCTAGCACAGATACGCAGTATTTT. This gives the protein CATLDRETSSTDTQYF.

The chain combines TRBV9 with TRBJ1-2; the D is unclear. The germline gives CDR1 SGDLS, CDR2 YYNGEE. The ends were cut back, 3 bases at V and 3 bases at J, with 27 bases in the middle. The CDR3 is 19 residues long. CDR3 protein: CASSGPPARRIRYDYGYTF. DNA for the CDR3: TGTGCCAGCAGCGGGCCCCCTGCCCGACGGATCCGGTACGACTATGGCTACACCTTC.

The rearrangement uses TRBV7-8 and TRBJ2-7, with TRBD2 matching over 12 bases. The trim removed 4 bases at V and 5 bases at J, leaving 12 bases unmatched. The germline gives CDR1 SGHVS, CDR2 FQNEAQ. The CDR3 runs 17 residues. DNA of the CDR3: TGTGCCAGCAGCTACGCCAACCTTCGACTAGCGGGAGACGAGCAGTACTTC. Translating gives CASSYANLRLAGDEQYF.

This clone was seen a handful of times. The rearrangement uses TRBV5-1 and TRBJ1-5; the match to TRBD1 covers 10 bases. CDR1 is SGHRS, CDR2 YFSETQ, per germline. V trimming: 4 bases; J trimming: 7 bases; junction bases outside the gene matches: 2. This CDR3 comprises 13 residues. The CDR3 is CASSRTGGQPQHF. The CDR3 coding sequence is TGCGCCAGCAGCCGGACAGGGGGGCAGCCCCAGCATTTT.

The chain has TRBV27 and TRBJ2-5; 10 positions agree with TRBD2. Trimming cost V 9 bases and J 5 bases; bases outside gene matches: 21. The germline gives CDR1 MNHEY, CDR2 SMNVEV (reference sequence). This CDR3 is built from 18 residues. CDR3 residues: CASPAGTSAYTGRETQYF. The CDR3 DNA sequence: TGTGCCAGTCCTGCCGGGACTAGCGCCTACACCGGGAGGGAGACCCAGTACTTC.

The chain couples TRBV15 to TRBJ1-2; 7 bases agree with TRBD1. Germline V CDR1 and CDR2: LNHNV, YYDKDF (reference sequence). The CDR3 loop spans 15 amino acids. Trimming cost V 1 base and J 2 bases; bases outside gene matches: 4. The CDR3 is CATSRVDRLNYGYTF. CDR3 sequence (DNA): TGTGCCACCAGCAGAGTGGACAGGCTAAACTATGGCTACACCTTC.

The chain links TRBV7-2 to TRBJ1-1; maybe TRBD1 (5 bases). This CDR3 has 13 amino acids. Trimming left V 2 bases short and J 4 bases short, with 8 bases between. CDR1 is SGHTA, CDR2 FQGNSA, per germline. CDR3: CASSLRDGTEAFF. CDR3 DNA: TGTGCCAGCAGCTTAAGGGACGGCACTGAAGCTTTCTTT.

V gene TRBV10-3 combines with J gene TRBJ2-7; D tentatively reads TRBD1 or TRBD2 (5 bases each). The germline V gene encodes CDR1 ENHRY and CDR2 SYGVKD. The CDR3 is 14 amino acids. Trimming left V 7 bases short and J 5 bases short, with 18 bases between. CDR3 region: CAIKAQVIGDEQYF. In DNA, the CDR3 is TGTGCCATCAAAGCACAGGTGATCGGGGACGAGCAGTACTTC.

V and J are TRBV6-5 and TRBJ2-7; D perhaps matches TRBD2 (6 bases). This CDR3 has 14 amino acids. The ends were cut back, 6 bases at V and 5 bases at J, with 17 bases in the middle. Germline CDR1 MNHEY, CDR2 SVGAGI. The CDR3 coding sequence is TGTGCCAGCAGCCCAGTGGGGACTTTCGACGAGCAGTACTTC. Translated, it gives CASSPVGTFDEQYF.

This clone appeared a few times. J is TRBJ1-5 and V is TRBV6-5; 9 nucleotides line up with TRBD1. The trim removed 6 bases at V and 6 bases at J, leaving 6 bases unmatched. Germline lookup yields CDR1 MNHEY and CDR2 SVGAGI. CDR3 size: 14 residues. For the CDR3, the DNA is TGTGCCAGCAGCCGCGGGACAGGGAGTCAGCCCCAGCATTTT. This gives the protein CASSRGTGSQPQHF.

The V gene is TRBV4-1, the J gene TRBJ1-2; 7 positions match TRBD1. With V trimmed by 4 bases and J by 5 bases, 7 bases remained unmatched. There are 14 residues in the CDR3. Germline V gives CDR1 MGHRA, CDR2 YSYEKL. This CDR3 is CASSPKDRDYGYTF. The CDR3 DNA sequence: TGCGCCAGCAGCCCTAAAGACAGGGATTATGGCTACACCTTC.

The CDR3 spells CANRRENTGELFF. CDR3 DNA: TGTGCCAACCGCAGGGAGAACACCGGGGAGCTGTTTTTT. This chain joins TRBV7-9 and TRBJ2-2; D is possibly TRBD1 (5 bases). There are 13 residues in the CDR3. V lost 10 bases to trimming and J lost 1 base, with 10 bases between them. CDR1 and CDR2 (germline): SEHNR, FQNEAQ (reference sequence).

By sample share, this clone is medium-sized. The CDR3 loop is CASRTDGYGYTF. CDR3 sequence (DNA): TGTGCCAGCAGGACGGATGGCTATGGCTACACCTTC. The gene calls are TRBV2 and TRBJ1-2; D gene ambiguous. The germline CDR1 and CDR2 sequences are SNHLY and FYNNEI. V dropped 6 bases and J dropped 4 bases, with 9 bases sitting between them. This CDR3 region has 12 residues.

The V and J genes are TRBV28 and TRBJ2-7; D gene uncertain. This CDR3 is built from 13 residues. In germline, CDR1 is MDHEN, CDR2 SYDVKM. V shed 1 base and J shed 3 bases, with 7 bases lying between them. Here the CDR3 DNA reads TGTGCCAGCAGTTTATCCCTAATCTACGAGCAGTACTTC. Translation: CASSLSLIYEQYF.

The J gene is TRBJ1-3, the V gene TRBV19; D is unresolved. CDR3 length: 14 amino acids. CDR1 LNHDA and CDR2 SQIVND come from the germline V gene (reference sequence). V dropped 2 bases and J dropped 0 bases, with 5 bases sitting between them. For the CDR3, the DNA is TGTGCCAGTAGTATAACGGCCTCTGGAAACACCATATATTTT. Amino acid sequence: CASSITASGNTIYF.

The V call is TRBV29-1, the J call TRBJ2-1; 7 nucleotides line up with TRBD1. V lost 4 bases to trimming and J lost 3 bases; unmatched junction nucleotides: 9. CDR3 length equals 15 residues. CDR1 and CDR2 (germline): SQVTM, ANQGSEA. The CDR3: CSVAGTVRGYNEQFF. The CDR3 nucleotides read TGCAGCGTTGCTGGGACAGTTCGGGGCTACAATGAGCAGTTCTTC.

The chain joins TRBV29-1 to TRBJ2-3; perhaps TRBD2 as D (6 bases). Germline V gives CDR1 SQVTM, CDR2 ANQGSEA. V was pared by 6 bases and J by 4 bases, with 11 bases between. The CDR3 is 12 amino acids. In DNA form, the CDR3 reads TGCAGCGTCCTCCCGGGGGCAGATACGCAGTATTTT. It specifies CSVLPGADTQYF.

The rearrangement uses TRBV7-3 and TRBJ1-2, with TRBD1 as a possible D gene (5 bases). V was trimmed by 5 bases and J by 7 bases, leaving 11 bases between them. CDR3 length: 12 amino acids. CDR1 is SGHTA and CDR2 is FQGTGA in the germline V gene. The CDR3 protein is CASSPGGSGYTF. The CDR3 DNA reads TGTGCCAGCAGCCCTGGGGGGTCTGGCTACACCTTC.

J is TRBJ2-3 and V is TRBV27; D may correspond to TRBD1 or TRBD2 (5 bases each). The germline CDR1 and CDR2 sequences are MNHEY and SMNVEV (reference sequence). The V gene lost 2 bases and the J gene lost 6 bases, with 12 bases spanning the gap. The CDR3 covers 14 residues. CDR3: CASSLGWDVDTQYF. The CDR3 nucleotides are TGTGCCAGCAGTTTAGGGTGGGACGTGGATACGCAGTATTTT.

The J gene is TRBJ2-7, the V gene TRBV28; D is ambiguous. V was shortened by 4 bases and J by 3 bases, with 16 bases between the two germline ends. Germline values: CDR1 MDHEN, CDR2 SYDVKM. This CDR3 is built from 15 residues. CDR3 sequence: CASSSPNEVYYEQYF. In DNA, the CDR3 is TGTGCCAGCAGTTCACCTAATGAGGTTTACTACGAGCAGTACTTC.

The rearrangement joins TRBV7-9 to TRBJ1-2; 9 bases match TRBD1. Germline trimming cut 2 bases from V and 8 bases from J; bases unmatched to any gene: 9. Germline lookup yields CDR1 SEHNR and CDR2 FQNEAQ (reference sequence). This CDR3 has 15 residues. CDR3 loop: CASSLSGQGTGGYTF. The CDR3 coding sequence is TGTGCCAGCAGCTTATCGGGACAGGGTACTGGGGGCTACACCTTC.

The genes are TRBV2 and TRBJ2-3, with a weak D call TRBD2 (5 bases). In germline, CDR1 is SNHLY, CDR2 FYNNEI. Between the trimmed V and J ends, which lost 6 bases and 3 bases, there was a span of 10 bases. This CDR3 contains 13 residues. CDR3 coding DNA: TGTGCCAGCAGCGGGATTAGGACAGATACGCAGTATTTT. It is translated as CASSGIRTDTQYF.

V is TRBV9 and J is TRBJ2-7; no definite D call. V lost 0 bases to trimming and J lost 6 bases, with 7 bases between them. Per the germline V gene, CDR1 is SGDLS and CDR2 is YYNGEE. The CDR3 is 12 amino acids. The CDR3 DNA is TGTGCCAGCAGCGTAGGGTGGGGCGAGCAGTACTTC. Its protein is CASSVGWGEQYF. The full variable domain, completed using reference TRBV9 and TRBJ2-7, is DSGVTQTPKHLITATGQRVTLRCSPRSGDLSVYWYQQSLDQGLQFLIQYYNGEERAKGNILERFSAQQFPDLHSELNLSSLELGDSALYFCASSVGWGEQYFGPGTRLTVT.